Below, one T cell receptor beta chain is given with its context. Its antigen is undetermined. Trimming cost V 3 bases and J 2 bases, with 10 bases left between them. Germline values: CDR1 KGHSH, CDR2 LQKENI. There are 14 residues in the CDR3. This record comes from a study of cytomegalovirus exposure and HLA in healthy donors. The study, taken as a whole, reports: As a later analysis showed, a missense DCLRE1C variant was linked to trimming of TCR beta V- and J-genes. Whilst most TCR sequences proved rare, a subset of public TCRs occurred across many donors. Within the data, a cluster of highly shared sequence variants was likely a sequencing artifact.

PCR employed 60 Vbeta and 13 Jbeta primers. In the original processing: A later analysis tallied tens of millions of unique TCR beta chains, approximately 11 million of them shared. Here immunoSEQ multiplex PCR was the method, and the copy in TCRdb shows in-frame clones only, minus some. D and trimming were read from the DNA, whereas the V and J calls and clone size are those reported in that table. The table lists 170,000 or so clones, under 85% of them singletons. The V and J genes are TRBV18 and TRBJ2-5, with D possibly matching TRBD2 (5 bases). This TCR derives from a man younger than 35 in good health and CMV-seronegative. Sample: PBMCs. The CDR3 loop reads CASSPPRGQETQYF. The CDR3 nucleotides are TGTGCCAGCTCACCTCCTCGGGGTCAAGAGACCCAGTACTTC.